The clone carrying this TCR beta chain showed up just once. Antigen unknown. Sequenced by immunoSEQ multiplex PCR; TCRdb stores in-frame clones only, minus some. Here the sample spans roughly 100,000 clones, about three quarters being singletons. This entry is derived from a study of PD-1 blockade in classical Hodgkin lymphoma. The wider study: Patients were infused with nivolumab 3 mg/kg every 2 weeks.

Time point specified: cycle 4 day 1 (C4D1), after 6 weeks of nivolumab. Patients all relapsed after autologous stem cell transplantation, and there was variation in brentuximab vedotin exposure. V was clipped by 6 bases and J by 8 bases; unmatched bases: 3. The CDR3 covers 13 residues. CDR1 and CDR2 (germline): MNHEY, SVGAGI. Overall study results and limits: With respect to the repertoire differences, their causes, possibly disease activity or prior therapy, remain undefined. The study found that TCR diversity rose significantly by C4D1 in CD4+ but not CD8+ cells. Newly diagnosed patients had baseline TCR diversity that was reportedly lower than that of healthy donors.

The gene calls are TRBV6-5 and TRBJ1-4; TRBD1 matches 10 bases. This receptor was obtained from a human donor with classical Hodgkin lymphoma. The sequences come from peripheral blood mononuclear cells (PBMCs), collected before the fourth cycle of nivolumab. The CDR3 DNA sequence: TGTGCCAGCAGGCGGACAGGGGGGGAAAAACTGTTTTTT. Translated: CASRRTGGEKLFF.